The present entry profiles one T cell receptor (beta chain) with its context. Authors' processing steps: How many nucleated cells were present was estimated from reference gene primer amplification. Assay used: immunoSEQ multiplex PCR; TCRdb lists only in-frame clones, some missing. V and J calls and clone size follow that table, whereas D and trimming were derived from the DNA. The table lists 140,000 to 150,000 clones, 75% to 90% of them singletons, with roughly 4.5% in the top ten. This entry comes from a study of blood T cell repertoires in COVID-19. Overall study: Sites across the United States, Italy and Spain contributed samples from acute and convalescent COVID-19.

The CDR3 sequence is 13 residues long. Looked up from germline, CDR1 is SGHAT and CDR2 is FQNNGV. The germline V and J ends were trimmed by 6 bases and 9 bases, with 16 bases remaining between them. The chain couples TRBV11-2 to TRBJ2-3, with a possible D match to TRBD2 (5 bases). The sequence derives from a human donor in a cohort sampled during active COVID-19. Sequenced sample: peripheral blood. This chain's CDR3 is CASRPTTLGTQYF. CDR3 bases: TGTGCCAGCAGACCGACTACTCTTGGGACGCAGTATTTT.